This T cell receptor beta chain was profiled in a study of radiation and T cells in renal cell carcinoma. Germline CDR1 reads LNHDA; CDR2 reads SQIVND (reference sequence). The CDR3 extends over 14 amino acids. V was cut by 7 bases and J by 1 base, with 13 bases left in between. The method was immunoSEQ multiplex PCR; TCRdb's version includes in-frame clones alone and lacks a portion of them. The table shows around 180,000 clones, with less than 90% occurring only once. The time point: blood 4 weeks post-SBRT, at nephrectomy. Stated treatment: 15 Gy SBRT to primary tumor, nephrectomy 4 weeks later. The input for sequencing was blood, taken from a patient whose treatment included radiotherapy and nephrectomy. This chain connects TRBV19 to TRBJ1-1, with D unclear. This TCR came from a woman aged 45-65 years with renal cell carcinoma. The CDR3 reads CASTPMGRNTEAFF. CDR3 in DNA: TGTGCCAGTACCCCGATGGGGAGGAACACTGAAGCTTTCTTT.